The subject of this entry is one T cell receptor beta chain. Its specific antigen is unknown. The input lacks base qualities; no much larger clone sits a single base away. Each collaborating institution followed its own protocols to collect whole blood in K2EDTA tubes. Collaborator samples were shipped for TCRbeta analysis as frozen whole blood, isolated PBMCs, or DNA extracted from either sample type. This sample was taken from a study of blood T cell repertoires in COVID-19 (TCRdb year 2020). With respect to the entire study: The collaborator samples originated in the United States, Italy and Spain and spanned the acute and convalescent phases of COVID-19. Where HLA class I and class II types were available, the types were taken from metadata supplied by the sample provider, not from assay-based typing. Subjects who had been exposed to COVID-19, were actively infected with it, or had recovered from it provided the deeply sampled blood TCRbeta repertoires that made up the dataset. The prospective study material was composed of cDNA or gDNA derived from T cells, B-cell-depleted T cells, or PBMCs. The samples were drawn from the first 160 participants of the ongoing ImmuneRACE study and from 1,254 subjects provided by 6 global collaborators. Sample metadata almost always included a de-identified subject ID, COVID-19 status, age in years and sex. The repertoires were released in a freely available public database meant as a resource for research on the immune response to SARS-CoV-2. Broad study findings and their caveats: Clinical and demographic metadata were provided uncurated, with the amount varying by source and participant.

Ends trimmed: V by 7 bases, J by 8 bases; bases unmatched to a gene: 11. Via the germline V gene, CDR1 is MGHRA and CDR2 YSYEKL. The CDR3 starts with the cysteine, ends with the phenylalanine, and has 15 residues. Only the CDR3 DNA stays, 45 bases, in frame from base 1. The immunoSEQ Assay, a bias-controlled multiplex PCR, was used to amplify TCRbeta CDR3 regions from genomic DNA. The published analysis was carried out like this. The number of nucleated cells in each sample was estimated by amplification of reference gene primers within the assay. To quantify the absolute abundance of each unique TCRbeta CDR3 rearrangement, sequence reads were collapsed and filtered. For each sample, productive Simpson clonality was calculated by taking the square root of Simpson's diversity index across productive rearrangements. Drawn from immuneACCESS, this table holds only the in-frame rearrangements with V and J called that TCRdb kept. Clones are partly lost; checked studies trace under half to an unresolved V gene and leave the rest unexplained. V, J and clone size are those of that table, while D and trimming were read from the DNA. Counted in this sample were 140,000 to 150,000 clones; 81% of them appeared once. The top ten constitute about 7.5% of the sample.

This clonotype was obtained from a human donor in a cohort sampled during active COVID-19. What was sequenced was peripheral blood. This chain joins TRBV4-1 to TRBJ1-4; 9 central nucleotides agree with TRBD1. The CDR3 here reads CASTERDRDYEKLFF. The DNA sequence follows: TGCGCCAGCACCGAACGGGACAGGGATTACGAAAAACTGTTTTTT.